Following are 4 T cell receptor beta chains from one sample sequenced in a study of siplizumab effects on memory and regulatory T cells. Some clones are missing from TCRdb's copy, which holds only in-frame ones; the method was immunoSEQ multiplex PCR. The table records some 96,000 clones, around 93% of them present only once. The sample comprised non-Treg CD4+ T cells sorted from blood. The receptors shown here come from a human donor in good health.

The CDR3 sequence is CSVEGQGNTAINYGYTF. CDR3 sequence (DNA): TGCAGCGTTGAAGGCCAGGGGAATACAGCCATTAACTATGGCTACACCTTC. The chain uses TRBV29-1 and TRBJ1-2; D is possibly TRBD1 (6 bases). Trimming removed 1 base from V and 1 base from J, with 19 bases in between. This CDR3 is 17 amino acids long. Germline V gene lookup returns CDR1 SQVTM and CDR2 ANQGSEA.

V usage is TRBV5-6 and J usage is TRBJ1-5, with D possibly being TRBD1 (5 bases). The CDR3 is 13 amino acids. Germline CDR1 SGHDT, CDR2 YYEEEE. Trimming took 4 bases from V and 2 from J, leaving 7 bases between them. In DNA, the CDR3 is TGTGCCAGCAGCCGAGGGGGCAATCAGCCCCAGCATTTT. This translates into CASSRGGNQPQHF.

The V call is TRBV18, the J call TRBJ2-7; 8 positions agree with TRBD1. Germline assignment: CDR1 KGHSH and CDR2 LQKENI. This CDR3 contains 14 residues. V was clipped by 6 bases and J by 5 bases; unmatched bases: 9. The CDR3 region is CASSLYGQGDEQYF. Written as DNA, the CDR3 is TGTGCCAGCTCCCTTTACGGACAGGGCGACGAGCAGTACTTC.

The chain joins TRBV10-1 to TRBJ1-2, with 8 positions matching TRBD1. The CDR3 has 15 amino acids. Germline CDR1 reads WNHNN; CDR2 reads SYGVQD (reference sequence). V gave up 6 bases and J gave up 8 bases; unmatched junction bases: 14. The CDR3 here is CASRGKNRGFRGYTF. CDR3 bases: TGCGCCAGCAGGGGGAAGAACAGGGGGTTTCGGGGCTACACCTTC.